These 29 T cell receptor beta chains originate from one sample sequenced in a study of T-cell reconstitution after alpha-beta-depleted transplantation in children. Unique molecular identifiers were built into the TCRbeta library. In TCRdb, the PCR reads were re-called with MiXCR into one record per CDR3 protein. The data contain hundreds of thousands of distinct CDR3 sequences, over 10% of them singletons. The source was PBMCs, collected before TCRalphabeta/CD19-depleted stem cell transplant. The origin of the receptors is a girl between 2 and 10 years old with congenital amegakaryocytic thrombocytopenia, due to receive a stem cell transplant.

This clonotype was observed a few times. CDR3 protein: CASGPPDRDESGANVLTF. In DNA, the CDR3 is TGCGCCAGCGGACCTCCGGACAGGGACGAATCTGGGGCCAACGTCCTGACTTTC. The V call is TRBV5-1, the J call TRBJ2-6; TRBD1 matches 8 bases. V was pared by 7 bases and J by 1 base, with 13 bases of the junction left unmatched. The CDR3 loop spans 18 amino acids. Germline V gene data show CDR1 as SGHRS and CDR2 as YFSETQ.

This clonotype came up many times. This chain connects TRBV20-1 to TRBJ2-3; D is uncertain. Germline values: CDR1 DFQATT, CDR2 SNEGSKA (reference sequence). V gave up 3 bases and J gave up 7 bases, with 20 bases separating them. The CDR3 contains 15 residues. CDR3 DNA: TGCAGTGCTAGTGTGTTTGGCCCCGCCGTGAATACGCAGTATTTT. The encoded protein is CSASVFGPAVNTQYF.

V and J are TRBV13 and TRBJ2-1; TRBD2 is a possible D gene (7 bases). This CDR3 is 15 amino acids long. V shed 6 bases and J shed 1 base, with 13 bases lying between them. Germline assignment: CDR1 PRHDT and CDR2 FYEKMQ (reference sequence). The CDR3 loop reads CASSQAGHSYNEQFF. The CDR3 nucleotides read TGTGCCAGCAGTCAAGCGGGACATTCCTACAATGAGCAGTTCTTC.

Ten or more counts support this clonotype. At one end, the junction sequence differs from germline, possibly due to a read error. This rearrangement joins TRBV29-1 to TRBJ2-5, with a tentative D call TRBD2 (6 bases). From germline, CDR1 is SQVTM and CDR2 ANQGSEA. This CDR3 has 14 residues. The CDR3, as DNA: TGCAGCGTTGATACTAGCAAGTACCAAGAGACCCAGTATTTC. It yields the protein CSVDTSKYQETQYF.

This clonotype was recorded many times. The chain combines TRBV5-1 with TRBJ2-7, with D possibly being TRBD1 (5 bases). Trimming took 0 bases from V and 4 from J, leaving 14 bases between them. The CDR3 runs 15 residues. CDR1 SGHRS and CDR2 YFSETQ come from the germline V gene. CDR3 protein: CASSLVGDRAYEQYF. The CDR3 DNA reads as TGCGCCAGCAGCTTGGTTGGTGACAGAGCATACGAGCAGTACTTC.

This chain connects TRBV29-1 to TRBJ2-1, with D maybe TRBD2 (5 bases). The CDR3 covers 15 residues. Germline CDR1 and CDR2: SQVTM and ANQGSEA. V was shortened by 4 bases and J by 2 bases, with 15 bases between the two germline ends. The CDR3: CSVVGGFSPYNEQFF. The CDR3 nucleotides are TGCAGCGTTGTGGGCGGGTTTAGCCCCTACAATGAGCAGTTCTTC.

The chain couples TRBV12-3 or TRBV12-4 to TRBJ2-5, with D perhaps TRBD1 (6 bases). V dropped 7 bases and J dropped 4 bases, with 16 bases sitting between them. CDR3 length equals 14 residues. The CDR3 sequence: CASTPDGTSETQYF. As DNA, the CDR3 is TGTGCCAGCACGCCTGATGGGACATCAGAGACCCAGTACTTC.

This clonotype was found a few times. The chain uses TRBV4-1 and TRBJ2-1, with TRBD2 as a possible D gene (5 bases). CDR1 and CDR2 (germline): MGHRA, YSYEKL. This CDR3 has 14 residues. The germline V and J ends were trimmed by 9 bases and 3 bases, with 15 bases remaining between them. The CDR3 region has the DNA TGCGCCAGTCGTGGGAGTCGGGACTACAATGAGCAGTTCTTC. Translation gives CASRGSRDYNEQFF.

This clonotype was observed many times. CDR3 protein: CASSLESWLAGLETQYF. The CDR3 coding sequence is TGCGCCAGCAGCTTGGAGTCCTGGCTAGCGGGACTGGAGACCCAGTACTTC. The chain has TRBV5-1 and TRBJ2-5, with 9 bases identical to TRBD2. Germline V gene sequence: CDR1 SGHRS, CDR2 YFSETQ. This CDR3 is 17 amino acids long. The ends lost 0 bases at V and 5 bases at J; junction bases unmatched: 11.

This clonotype has just a few counts. The rearrangement links TRBV20-1 to TRBJ1-5; D may be TRBD1 (6 bases). CDR3 length: 14 amino acids. CDR1 and CDR2 (germline): DFQATT, SNEGSKA (reference sequence). Trimming took 6 bases from V and 2 from J, leaving 14 bases between them. DNA for the CDR3: TGCAGTGCGGCCAAGACAGGCGGCAATCAGCCCCAGCATTTT. This translates into CSAAKTGGNQPQHF.

This clonotype was counted at least ten times. The chain joins TRBV11-2 to TRBJ2-7; D gene uncertain. Per the germline V gene, CDR1 is SGHAT and CDR2 is FQNNGV. The CDR3 loop spans 13 amino acids. Trimming took off 7 bases at V and 3 bases at J, with 13 bases between the two ends. CDR3 bases: TGTGCCAGCAATAGGGTGGTAGGCTACGAGCAGTACTTC. Its translation: CASNRVVGYEQYF. Using reference TRBV11-2 and TRBJ2-7 for the parts outside the CDR3, the full variable domain is EAGVAQSPRYKIIEKRQSVAFWCNPISGHATLYWYQQILGQGPKLLIQFQNNGVVDDSQLPKDRFSAERLKGVDSTLKIQPAKLEDSAVYLCASNRVVGYEQYFGPGTRLTVT.

This clonotype was counted at least ten times. V gene TRBV28 combines with J gene TRBJ2-3; D unresolved. Trimming cost V 9 bases and J 5 bases, with 9 bases left between them. Germline values: CDR1 MDHEN, CDR2 SYDVKM. CDR3 length equals 11 residues. The DNA for the CDR3 is TGTGCCAGTGGTGACGGAGATACGCAGTATTTT. Its protein is CASGDGDTQYF.

This clonotype was detected ten times or more. The genes are TRBV20-1 and TRBJ2-5; a possible D gene is TRBD2 (5 bases). V was clipped by 5 bases and J by 2 bases, with 15 bases between them. Germline CDR1 is DFQATT and CDR2 is SNEGSKA (reference sequence). The CDR3 loop spans 14 amino acids. The CDR3 sequence: CSASRTGTQETQYF. The CDR3 DNA sequence: TGCAGTGCTTCTCGGACTGGAACACAAGAGACCCAGTACTTC.

V gene TRBV28 combines with J gene TRBJ2-7, with 12 bases that match TRBD1. Germline V CDR1 and CDR2: MDHEN, SYDVKM. J was trimmed by 6 bases and V by 5 bases; bases with no gene match: 8. The CDR3 has 15 residues. DNA of the CDR3: TGTGCCAGCAGTACCCCGGGACAGGGGGCGACCGAGCAGTACTTC. Translation gives CASSTPGQGATEQYF.

The sample holds many counts of this clonotype. The chain employs TRBV7-9 and TRBJ2-3; D assignment may be TRBD1 or TRBD2 (6 bases each). Germline V gene data show CDR1 as SEHNR and CDR2 as FQNEAQ (reference sequence). V lost 8 bases and J 3 bases, leaving 18 bases between the germline ends. CDR3 length equals 15 residues. The CDR3: CASGTSRGGTDTQYF. CDR3 bases: TGTGCCAGCGGGACGAGCAGGGGAGGAACAGATACGCAGTATTTT.

The sample holds a few counts of this clonotype. The genes are TRBV4-2 and TRBJ1-6, with 8 bases that match TRBD1. Germline loops: CDR1 LGHNA, CDR2 YNFKEQ. CDR3 length equals 16 residues. V shed 8 bases, J shed 7 bases, and the junction held 13 bases outside the gene matches. CDR3 nucleotide sequence: TGTGCCAGCTCTAAAGATGACGGGACAGGAAATTCACCCCTCCACTTT. Translated: CASSKDDGTGNSPLHF.

This clonotype was counted ten times or more. The rearrangement joins TRBV29-1 to TRBJ2-1, with unresolved D. Germline-derived CDR1 and CDR2 are SQVTM and ANQGSEA. V dropped 3 bases and J dropped 8 bases, with 5 bases sitting between them. The CDR3 consists of 10 residues. Here the CDR3 DNA reads TGCAGCGTTGATGGAGATGAGCAGTTCTTC. Protein sequence: CSVDGDEQFF.

This clonotype was detected ten times or more. The junction shows a germline mismatch at one end, possibly a read error. V is TRBV29-1 and J is TRBJ2-7; D could derive from TRBD1 or TRBD2 (5 bases each). CDR1 and CDR2 (germline): SQVTM, ANQGSEA. The CDR3 is 9 amino acids. CDR3 DNA sequence: TGCAGCGTTGATAGTGAGGGGAACTTC. Protein sequence: CSVDSEGNF.

Ten or more counts support this clonotype. The chain recombines TRBV20-1 with TRBJ2-7; no clear D gene. Looked up from germline, CDR1 is DFQATT and CDR2 is SNEGSKA (reference sequence). This CDR3 has 12 residues. V was trimmed by 7 bases and J by 4 bases, leaving 14 bases between them. CDR3 DNA: TGCAGTGATACTCTACTGGGATACGAGCAGTACTTC. It yields the protein CSDTLLGYEQYF.

This clonotype has more than one count but fewer than ten. The gene calls are TRBV7-3 and TRBJ2-3, with D hard to call. Germline V gives CDR1 SGHTA, CDR2 FQGTGA. The CDR3 covers 14 residues. The V gene lost 2 bases and the J gene lost 3 bases, with 9 bases spanning the gap. CDR3 sequence (DNA): TGTGCCAGCAGCTTATTCGTCGAGACAGATACGCAGTATTTT. Protein product: CASSLFVETDTQYF.

The chain joins TRBV7-8 to TRBJ2-7, with D possibly matching TRBD2 (5 bases). CDR1 and CDR2 from the germline V gene are SGHVS and FQNEAQ. The germline V and J ends were trimmed by 2 bases and 6 bases, with 20 bases remaining between them. This CDR3 is 16 amino acids long. CDR3 loop: CASSLPAFGEFPEQYF. The CDR3 DNA is TGTGCCAGCAGCTTACCAGCGTTCGGGGAATTCCCCGAGCAGTACTTC.

This clonotype was detected a few times. The chain carries TRBV3-1 and TRBJ2-6; possible D gene TRBD2, 5 bases. This CDR3 is 16 amino acids long. Looked up from germline, CDR1 is LGHDT and CDR2 is YNNKEL (reference sequence). Trimming left V 8 bases short and J 0 bases short, with 14 bases between. Here the CDR3 reads CASRGSSSSGANVLTF. The CDR3 nucleotides are TGTGCCAGCCGCGGGTCTTCTAGCTCTGGGGCCAACGTCCTGACTTTC.

This clonotype was observed a few times. J is TRBJ2-1 and V is TRBV12-3 or TRBV12-4, with D perhaps TRBD2 (5 bases). V lost 2 bases and J lost 5, with 25 bases in between. The CDR3 is 19 residues long. The CDR3 sequence: CASSLYGLRGTDRDNEQFF. The CDR3, as DNA: TGTGCCAGCAGTTTATATGGGTTACGGGGAACAGATCGGGACAATGAGCAGTTCTTC.

This clonotype was seen a few times. This chain connects TRBV20-1 to TRBJ1-1; 10 bases agree with TRBD1. CDR1 and CDR2 from the germline V gene are DFQATT and SNEGSKA (reference sequence). This CDR3 is built from 14 residues. V lost 3 bases to trimming and J lost 7 bases; unmatched junction nucleotides: 8. CDR3 loop: CSASGTGVIGEAFF. CDR3 in DNA: TGCAGTGCTAGCGGGACAGGGGTTATTGGTGAAGCTTTCTTT.

This clonotype was observed many times. CDR3 DNA sequence: TGTGCCAGCAGTCCCGGGGAGAACACCGGGGAGCTGTTTTTT. Amino acid sequence: CASSPGENTGELFF. The chain employs TRBV12-3 or TRBV12-4 and TRBJ2-2; TRBD2 is a possible D gene (5 bases). V was trimmed by 5 bases and J by 1 base, leaving 8 bases between them. The CDR3 runs to 14 residues.

This clonotype has a count of ten or more. The V and J genes are TRBV12-3 or TRBV12-4 and TRBJ2-5; maybe TRBD2 (5 bases). The length of the CDR3 is 14 residues. V shed 5 bases and J shed 5 bases, with 15 bases lying between them. The CDR3 here is CASSISAPGETQYF. The CDR3 DNA is TGTGCCAGCAGTATTTCAGCGCCGGGGGAGACCCAGTACTTC.

This clonotype was counted only a few times. V usage is TRBV10-3 and J usage is TRBJ2-3; weak D call: TRBD2 (5 bases). The CDR3 consists of 17 residues. CDR1 and CDR2 (germline): ENHRY, SYGVKD. Trimming shortened V by 10 bases and J by 2 bases, and 25 bases separated the two germline ends. This CDR3 reads CATLAGLAGIYTDTQYF. CDR3 bases: TGTGCCACCTTGGCGGGCCTAGCAGGAATTTACACAGATACGCAGTATTTT.

A few counts support this clonotype. The V call is TRBV18, the J call TRBJ1-2; D uncertain. Between the trimmed V and J ends, which lost 3 bases and 6 bases, there was a span of 17 bases. CDR1 and CDR2 (germline): KGHSH, LQKENI. The CDR3 totals 15 residues. In DNA, the CDR3 is TGTGCCAGCTCACCGTCCGTAGGAGGAAAAGATGGCTACACCTTC. It encodes CASSPSVGGKDGYTF.

The J gene is TRBJ2-1, the V gene TRBV7-9; 7 bases fit TRBD2. Germline loops: CDR1 SEHNR, CDR2 FQNEAQ (reference sequence). The CDR3 extends over 15 amino acids. V dropped 8 bases and J dropped 6; count of bases not matched to a gene: 13. CDR3 protein: CASSPQAGASNEQFF. CDR3 sequence (DNA): TGTGCCAGCTCGCCCCAGGCGGGAGCCAGCAATGAGCAGTTCTTC.